Listed below are T cell receptor beta chains from one sample, sequenced in a study of T cell changes during pregnancy in multiple sclerosis. The table came from immunoSEQ multiplex PCR; TCRdb's copy has only in-frame clones and leaves some out. The repertoire consists of roughly 40,000 clones, with roughly 90% occurring once and the leading ten covering about 7.8%. Sequencing used CD8+ T cells from peripheral blood mononuclear cells, obtained before pregnancy. These receptors were collected from a female donor with multiple sclerosis, enrolled in a pregnancy study. The CDR3 runs from the conserved cysteine through the conserved F or W. A D gene is named only where the DNA matches it firmly. Rows may omit the clone size; those that give it use once, few, many or a size class.

j_gene	v_gene	d_gene	abundance	CDR3aa	CDR3nt
TRBJ2-2	TRBV6-1	TRBD1	NA	CASKPGTGNTGELFF	TGTGCCAGCAAACCCGGGACAGGCAACACCGGGGAGCTGTTTTTT
TRBJ1-3	TRBV30	NA	once	CAWSVATPGNTIYF	TGTGCCTGGAGTGTTGCGACACCTGGAAACACCATATATTTT
TRBJ2-2	TRBV6-5	NA	NA	CASSSRQTNTGELFF	TGTGCCAGCAGTTCCAGACAGACGAACACCGGGGAGCTGTTTTTT
TRBJ2-3	TRBV7-9	NA	NA	CASSLRGSGNTDTQYF	TGTGCCAGCAGCTTACGGGGTAGCGGAAACACAGATACGCAGTATTTT
TRBJ2-3	TRBV28	TRBD2	NA	CASSLTTSGSTDTQYF	TGTGCCAGCAGTCTTACCACTAGCGGGAGTACAGATACGCAGTATTTT
TRBJ2-7	TRBV28	TRBD1	NA	CASSSRQGRLEQYF	TGTGCCAGCAGTTCCCGACAGGGACGCCTCGAGCAGTACTTC
TRBJ1-1	TRBV7-3	NA	NA	CASSLIAGTEAFF	TGTGCCAGCAGCTTAATTGCGGGGACTGAAGCTTTCTTT
TRBJ2-7	TRBV2	NA	NA	CASILYEQYF	TGTGCCAGCATCCTCTACGAGCAGTACTTC
TRBJ2-7	TRBV4-2	TRBD1	NA	CASSQETGQGAYEQYF	TGTGCCAGCAGCCAAGAAACGGGACAGGGGGCCTACGAGCAGTACTTC
TRBJ1-1	TRBV9	NA	NA	CASSVGHANTEAFF	TGTGCCAGCAGCGTAGGGCACGCGAACACTGAAGCTTTCTTT
TRBJ2-5	TRBV28	NA	NA	CASSLYGSETQYF	TGTGCCAGCAGTTTATACGGGAGTGAGACCCAGTACTTC
TRBJ2-5	TRBV7-2	NA	NA	CASSLITDPSQETQYF	TGTGCCAGCAGCTTAATAACAGACCCCTCCCAAGAGACCCAGTACTTC
TRBJ2-7	TRBV2	NA	NA	CASTLADSYEQYF	TGTGCCAGCACCTTAGCGGATTCCTACGAGCAGTACTTC
TRBJ2-4	TRBV15	NA	NA	CATSRLRANQGGIQYF	TGTGCCACCAGCCGACTCAGGGCCAATCAAGGGGGCATTCAGTACTTC
TRBJ1-2	TRBV16	NA	NA	CASSHTGKDGYTF	TGTGCCAGCAGCCATACAGGGAAGGATGGCTACACCTTC
TRBJ2-1	TRBV2	NA	NA	CASSETTTRNEQFF	TGTGCCAGCAGTGAGACTACTACGCGAAATGAGCAGTTCTTC
TRBJ2-7	TRBV27	NA	NA	CASSLLAGEQYF	TGTGCCAGCAGTCTTTTGGCAGGCGAGCAGTACTTC
TRBJ2-3	TRBV28	NA	medium-sized	CASTGQLPDTQYF	TGTGCCAGTACAGGGCAACTTCCAGATACGCAGTATTTT
TRBJ2-1	TRBV7-9	TRBD2	NA	CASSSLAGGSYNEQFF	TGTGCCAGCAGCTCTTTAGCGGGAGGCTCTTACAATGAGCAGTTCTTC
TRBJ2-7	TRBV2	TRBD1	once	CASSQPGQGIYEQYF	TGTGCCAGCAGCCAACCGGGACAGGGGATCTACGAGCAGTACTTC
TRBJ2-2	TRBV7-9	NA	NA	CASSLLTGQTGELFF	TGTGCCAGCAGCTTATTAACGGGACAAACCGGGGAGCTGTTTTTT
TRBJ1-2	TRBV6-5	NA	NA	CASSPTADNYGYTF	TGTGCCAGCAGTCCGACAGCAGACAACTATGGCTACACCTTC
TRBJ1-1	TRBV7-9	NA	NA	CASSFGTEAFF	TGTGCCAGCAGCTTCGGCACTGAAGCTTTCTTT
TRBJ2-5	TRBV28	TRBD2	NA	CASSLEEGLAGGSSYQETQYF	TGTGCCAGCAGCCTGGAAGAAGGGCTAGCGGGAGGTTCCTCCTACCAAGAGACCCAGTACTTC
TRBJ2-7	TRBV2	TRBD1	NA	CASTTRDRVYEQYF	TGTGCCAGCACGACCCGGGACAGAGTCTACGAGCAGTACTTC
TRBJ2-1	TRBV13	TRBD2	NA	CASSALAGEQFF	TGTGCCAGCAGCGCCTTAGCGGGAGAGCAGTTCTTC
TRBJ2-7	TRBV4-3	TRBD1	NA	CASNQVTGGSYEQYF	TGCGCCAGCAACCAAGTGACAGGGGGTAGCTACGAGCAGTACTTC
TRBJ2-1	TRBV13	TRBD2	NA	CASSPGTSGKYNEQFF	TGTGCCAGCAGCCCCGGGACTAGCGGGAAGTACAATGAGCAGTTCTTC
TRBJ2-7	TRBV7-6	TRBD2	NA	CASSLEPSGSSEQYF	TGTGCCAGCAGCTTAGAGCCTAGCGGGAGTAGTGAGCAGTACTTC
TRBJ1-5	TRBV13	TRBD1	NA	CASSLGQGGNQPQHF	TGTGCCAGCAGCTTGGGGCAGGGGGGCAATCAGCCCCAGCATTTT
TRBJ1-3	TRBV23-1	NA	NA	CASSYRNGNTIYF	TGCGCCAGCAGCTACAGAAATGGAAACACCATATATTTT
TRBJ2-1	TRBV10-3	NA	NA	CAISELGEHLSYNEQFF	TGTGCCATCAGTGAGCTCGGAGAGCACCTCTCCTACAATGAGCAGTTCTTC
TRBJ1-4	TRBV7-9	TRBD1	NA	CASSSDLRDRDVGEKLFF	TGTGCCAGCAGCTCCGACCTCCGGGACAGGGATGTAGGAGAAAAACTGTTTTTT
TRBJ2-2	TRBV28	NA	NA	CASSWSGTGELFF	TGTGCCAGCAGTTGGTCAGGTACCGGGGAGCTGTTTTTT
TRBJ2-7	TRBV11-3	NA	NA	CASSRGDEQYF	TGTGCCAGCTCCCGGGGTGACGAGCAGTACTTC
TRBJ2-5	TRBV7-9	TRBD2	NA	CASSLELAGVETQYF	TGTGCCAGCAGCTTAGAACTAGCGGGAGTCGAGACCCAGTACTTC
TRBJ2-5	TRBV5-8	NA	NA	CASSLGMEETQYF	TGTGCCAGCAGCTTGGGCATGGAGGAGACCCAGTACTTC
TRBJ1-1	TRBV27	NA	NA	CASSLYGGDTEAFF	TGTGCCAGCAGTTTATACGGGGGGGACACTGAAGCTTTCTTT
TRBJ2-1	TRBV6-4	TRBD2	NA	CASSDSSAGGGDEQFF	TGTGCCAGCAGTGACTCGTCAGCGGGAGGGGGCGATGAGCAGTTCTTC
TRBJ2-7	TRBV28	NA	NA	CASSLMGADEQYF	TGTGCCAGCAGTTTAATGGGGGCGGACGAGCAGTACTTC
TRBJ1-2	TRBV27	TRBD1	NA	CASSLQGQWGYTF	TGTGCCAGCAGTTTACAGGGACAGTGGGGCTACACCTTC
TRBJ2-3	TRBV27	NA	NA	CASSLVYTDTQYF	TGTGCCAGCAGTTTAGTCTACACAGATACGCAGTATTTT
TRBJ1-1	TRBV2	NA	NA	CASGVIKDRSGTEAFF	TGTGCCAGCGGGGTGATTAAGGACCGGAGCGGCACTGAAGCTTTCTTT
TRBJ2-4	TRBV11-2	TRBD1	NA	CASSRTGNNIQYF	TGTGCCAGCAGCAGGACAGGGAATAACATTCAGTACTTC
TRBJ2-7	TRBV5-4	TRBD1	NA	CASSLSRGSYEQYF	TGTGCCAGCAGCTTGTCCAGGGGGTCCTACGAGCAGTACTTC
TRBJ2-1	TRBV5-8	TRBD2	NA	CASSLPPRLAGNNEQFF	TGTGCCAGCAGCTTACCACCCAGGCTAGCGGGAAACAATGAGCAGTTCTTC
TRBJ2-4	TRBV28	TRBD1	NA	CASRVGTGRKNIQYF	TGTGCCAGCAGGGTGGGGACAGGGAGGAAAAACATTCAGTACTTC
TRBJ2-7	TRBV29-1	NA	NA	CSVASGTGHREKYF	NA
TRBJ2-3	TRBV19	NA	few	CASSIADSLLDTQYF	TGTGCCAGTAGTATAGCCGATAGCTTGTTGGATACGCAGTATTTT
TRBJ2-1	TRBV27	NA	NA	CASSLGRNNEQFF	TGTGCCAGCAGTTTGGGCAGAAACAATGAGCAGTTCTTC
TRBJ1-2	TRBV28	TRBD1	NA	CASSLTGDYGYTF	TGTGCCAGCAGTCTGACAGGGGACTATGGCTACACCTTC